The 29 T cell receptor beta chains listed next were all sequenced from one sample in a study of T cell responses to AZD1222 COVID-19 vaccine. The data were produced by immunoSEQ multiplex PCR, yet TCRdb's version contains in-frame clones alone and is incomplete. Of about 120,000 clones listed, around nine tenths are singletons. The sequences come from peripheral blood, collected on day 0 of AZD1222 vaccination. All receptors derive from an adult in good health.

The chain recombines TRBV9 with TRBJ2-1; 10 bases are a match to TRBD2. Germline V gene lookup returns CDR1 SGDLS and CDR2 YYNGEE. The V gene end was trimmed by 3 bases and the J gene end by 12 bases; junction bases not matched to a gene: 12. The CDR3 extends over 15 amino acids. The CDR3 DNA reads TGTGCCAGCAGCGGAGGGACTAGCGCATACTACGGGCAGTTCTTC. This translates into CASSGGTSAYYGQFF.

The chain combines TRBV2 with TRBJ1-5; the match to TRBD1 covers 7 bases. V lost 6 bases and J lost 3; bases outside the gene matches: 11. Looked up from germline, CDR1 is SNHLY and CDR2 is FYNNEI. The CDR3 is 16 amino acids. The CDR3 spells CASSHGQVGANQPQHF. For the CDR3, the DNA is TGTGCCAGCAGCCACGGACAGGTTGGGGCCAATCAGCCCCAGCATTTT. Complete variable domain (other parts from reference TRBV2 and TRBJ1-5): EPEVTQTPSHQVTQMGQEVILRCVPISNHLYFYWYRQILGQKVEFLVSFYNNEISEKSEIFDDQFSVERPDGSNFTLKIRSTKLEDSAMYFCASSHGQVGANQPQHFGDGTRLSIL.

This CDR3 is CAISGGLDPDTQYF. The CDR3 bases are TGTGCCATCAGTGGAGGACTGGATCCAGATACGCAGTATTTT. This chain connects TRBV10-3 to TRBJ2-3; D is possibly TRBD2 (5 bases). V was clipped by 4 bases and J by 4 bases, with 12 bases between them. The germline CDR1 and CDR2 sequences are ENHRY and SYGVKD. CDR3 length equals 14 residues.

This CDR3 is CASSERSLDEQYF. The CDR3 nucleotides are TGTGCCAGCAGTGAACGGAGCTTAGACGAGCAGTACTTC. V usage is TRBV25-1 and J usage is TRBJ2-7, with D unresolved. CDR3 length: 13 residues. V lost 2 bases, J lost 5 bases, and 10 bases lay in between. Per the germline V gene, CDR1 is MGHDK and CDR2 is SYGVNS.

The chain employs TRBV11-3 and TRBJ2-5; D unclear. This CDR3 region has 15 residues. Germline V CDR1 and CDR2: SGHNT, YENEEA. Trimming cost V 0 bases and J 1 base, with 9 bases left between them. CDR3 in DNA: TGTGCCAGCAGCTTAGATGGGTCAGCCCAAGAGACCCAGTACTTC. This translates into CASSLDGSAQETQYF.

CDR3 nucleotide sequence: TGTGCCAGCAGCCGGGACCGAGATACGCAGTATTTT. This sequence encodes CASSRDRDTQYF. This chain uses TRBV11-2 with TRBJ2-3, with D perhaps assigned TRBD1 or TRBD2 (5 bases each). The germline V gene has CDR1 SGHAT and CDR2 FQNNGV. The CDR3 is 12 residues long. V lost 5 bases and J 5 bases, leaving 8 bases between the germline ends. The full variable domain, with the rest looked up from reference TRBV11-2 and TRBJ2-3, is EAGVAQSPRYKIIEKRQSVAFWCNPISGHATLYWYQQILGQGPKLLIQFQNNGVVDDSQLPKDRFSAERLKGVDSTLKIQPAKLEDSAVYLCASSRDRDTQYFGPGTRLTVL.

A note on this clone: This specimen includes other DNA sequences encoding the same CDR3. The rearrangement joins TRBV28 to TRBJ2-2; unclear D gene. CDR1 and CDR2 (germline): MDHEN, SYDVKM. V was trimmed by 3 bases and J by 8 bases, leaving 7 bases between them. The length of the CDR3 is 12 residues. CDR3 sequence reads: CASSFFRGELFF. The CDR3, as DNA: TGTGCCAGCAGTTTCTTCCGTGGGGAGCTGTTTTTT.

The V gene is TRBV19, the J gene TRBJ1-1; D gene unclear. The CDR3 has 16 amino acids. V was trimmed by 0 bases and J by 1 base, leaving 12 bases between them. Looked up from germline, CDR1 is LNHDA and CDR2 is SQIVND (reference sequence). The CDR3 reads CASSIEWIRSNTEAFF. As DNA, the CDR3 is TGTGCCAGTAGTATAGAATGGATAAGGTCGAACACTGAAGCTTTCTTT.

The CDR3 protein is CASRITGANQPQHF. The CDR3 region has the DNA TGTGCCAGCAGGATCACAGGGGCCAATCAGCCCCAGCATTTT. The chain combines TRBV28 with TRBJ1-5; 7 positions agree with TRBD1. Germline V gives CDR1 MDHEN, CDR2 SYDVKM. V shed 6 bases, J shed 3 bases, and the junction held 5 bases outside the gene matches. The CDR3 sequence is 14 residues long.

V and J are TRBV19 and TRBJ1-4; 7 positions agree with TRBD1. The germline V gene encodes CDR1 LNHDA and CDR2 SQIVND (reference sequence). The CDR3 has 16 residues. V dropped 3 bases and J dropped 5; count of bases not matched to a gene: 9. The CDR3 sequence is CASSIGVAGQNEKLFF. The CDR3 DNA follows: TGTGCCAGTAGTATTGGCGTTGCGGGACAGAATGAAAAACTGTTTTTT.

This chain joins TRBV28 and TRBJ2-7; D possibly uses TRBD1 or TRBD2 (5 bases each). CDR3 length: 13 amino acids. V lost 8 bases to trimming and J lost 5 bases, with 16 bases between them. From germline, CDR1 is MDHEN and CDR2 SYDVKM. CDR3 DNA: TGTGCCAGCGGTGAGGGGCCCAAAAACGAGCAGTACTTC. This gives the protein CASGEGPKNEQYF.

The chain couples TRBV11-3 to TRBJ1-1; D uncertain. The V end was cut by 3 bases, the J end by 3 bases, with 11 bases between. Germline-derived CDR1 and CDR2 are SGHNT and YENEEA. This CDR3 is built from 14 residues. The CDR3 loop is CASSFGGSDTEAFF. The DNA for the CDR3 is TGTGCCAGCAGCTTCGGAGGGTCGGACACTGAAGCTTTCTTT.

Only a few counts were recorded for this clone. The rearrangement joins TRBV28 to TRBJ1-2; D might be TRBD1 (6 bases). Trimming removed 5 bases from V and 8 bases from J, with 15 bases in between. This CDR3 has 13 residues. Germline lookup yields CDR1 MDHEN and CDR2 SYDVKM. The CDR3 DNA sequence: TGTGCCAGCAGTACAACAGGGTTGGGAGGCTACACCTTC. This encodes CASSTTGLGGYTF.

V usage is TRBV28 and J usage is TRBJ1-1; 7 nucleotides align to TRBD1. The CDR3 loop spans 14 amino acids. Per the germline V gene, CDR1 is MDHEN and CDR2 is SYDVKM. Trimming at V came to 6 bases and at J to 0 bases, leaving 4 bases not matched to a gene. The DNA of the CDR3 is TGTGCCAGCAGGGACAGGATGATGAACACTGAAGCTTTCTTT. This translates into CASRDRMMNTEAFF.

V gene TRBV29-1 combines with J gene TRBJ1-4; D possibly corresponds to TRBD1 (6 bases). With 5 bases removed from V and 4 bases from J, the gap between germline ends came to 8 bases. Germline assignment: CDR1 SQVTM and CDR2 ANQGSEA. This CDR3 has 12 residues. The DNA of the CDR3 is TGCAGCGTTACAGGGCTTAATGAAAAACTGTTTTTT. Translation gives CSVTGLNEKLFF.

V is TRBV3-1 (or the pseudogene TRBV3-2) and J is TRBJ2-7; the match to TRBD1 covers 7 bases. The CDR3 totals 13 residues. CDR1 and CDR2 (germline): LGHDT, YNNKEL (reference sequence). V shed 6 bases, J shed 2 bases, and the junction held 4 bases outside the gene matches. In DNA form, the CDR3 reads TGTGCCAGCAGACCAACAGGGGCCTACGAGCAGTACTTC. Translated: CASRPTGAYEQYF.

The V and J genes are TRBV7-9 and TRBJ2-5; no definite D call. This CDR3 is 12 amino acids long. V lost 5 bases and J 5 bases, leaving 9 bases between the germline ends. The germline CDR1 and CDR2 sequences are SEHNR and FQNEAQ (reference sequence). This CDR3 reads CASSLVLETQYF. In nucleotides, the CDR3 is TGTGCCAGCAGCCTAGTATTGGAGACCCAGTACTTC.

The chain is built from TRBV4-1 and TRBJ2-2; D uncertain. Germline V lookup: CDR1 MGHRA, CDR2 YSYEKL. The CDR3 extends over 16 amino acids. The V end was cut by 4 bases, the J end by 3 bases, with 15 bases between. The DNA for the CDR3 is TGCGCCAGCAGCCCCCGGACGGTTACCCACACCGGGGAGCTGTTTTTT. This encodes CASSPRTVTHTGELFF.

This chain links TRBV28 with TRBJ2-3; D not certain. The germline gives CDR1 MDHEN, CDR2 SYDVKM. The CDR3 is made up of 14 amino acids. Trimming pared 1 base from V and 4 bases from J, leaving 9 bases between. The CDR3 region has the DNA TGTGCCAGCAGTTTATTGTCACGGGCAGATACGCAGTATTTT. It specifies CASSLLSRADTQYF.

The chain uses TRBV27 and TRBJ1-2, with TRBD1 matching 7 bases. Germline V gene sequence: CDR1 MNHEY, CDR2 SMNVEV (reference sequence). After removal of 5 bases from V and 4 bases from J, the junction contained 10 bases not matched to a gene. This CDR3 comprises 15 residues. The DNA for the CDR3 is TGTGCCAGCAGTAACCAGGGGGGGATACTCTATGGCTACACCTTC. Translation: CASSNQGGILYGYTF.

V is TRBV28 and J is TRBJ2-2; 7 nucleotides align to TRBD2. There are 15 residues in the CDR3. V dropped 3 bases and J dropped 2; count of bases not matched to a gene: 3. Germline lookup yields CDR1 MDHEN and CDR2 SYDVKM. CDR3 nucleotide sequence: TGTGCCAGCAGTTTGGGGACTACCAACACCGGGGAGCTGTTTTTT. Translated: CASSLGTTNTGELFF.

In DNA form, the CDR3 reads TGTGCCAGCAGTGACTCGATGGCAGCGGGGGGCCTTAATGAGCAGTTCTTC. Protein product: CASSDSMAAGGLNEQFF. The chain has TRBV6-4 and TRBJ2-1; 9 nucleotides align to TRBD2. This CDR3 has 17 amino acids. Looked up from germline, CDR1 is MRHNA and CDR2 is SNTAGT. V shed 0 bases and J 7 bases; nucleotides not matched to a gene: 10.

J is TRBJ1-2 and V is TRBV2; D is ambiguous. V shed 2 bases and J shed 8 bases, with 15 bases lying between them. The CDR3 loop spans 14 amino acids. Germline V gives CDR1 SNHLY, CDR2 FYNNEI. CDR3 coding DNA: TGTGCCAGCAGTGAAAGGGTCCGGACCTGGGGCTACACCTTC. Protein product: CASSERVRTWGYTF. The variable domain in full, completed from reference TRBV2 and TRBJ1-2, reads EPEVTQTPSHQVTQMGQEVILRCVPISNHLYFYWYRQILGQKVEFLVSFYNNEISEKSEIFDDQFSVERPDGSNFTLKIRSTKLEDSAMYFCASSERVRTWGYTFGSGTRLTVV.

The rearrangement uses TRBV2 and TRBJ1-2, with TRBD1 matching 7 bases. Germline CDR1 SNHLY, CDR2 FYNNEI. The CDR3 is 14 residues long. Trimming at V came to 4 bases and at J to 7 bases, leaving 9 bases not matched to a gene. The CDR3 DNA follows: TGTGCCAGCAGTGTAACAGGGGCATGGTCTGGCTACACCTTC. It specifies CASSVTGAWSGYTF. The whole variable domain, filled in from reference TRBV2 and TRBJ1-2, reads EPEVTQTPSHQVTQMGQEVILRCVPISNHLYFYWYRQILGQKVEFLVSFYNNEISEKSEIFDDQFSVERPDGSNFTLKIRSTKLEDSAMYFCASSVTGAWSGYTFGSGTRLTVV.

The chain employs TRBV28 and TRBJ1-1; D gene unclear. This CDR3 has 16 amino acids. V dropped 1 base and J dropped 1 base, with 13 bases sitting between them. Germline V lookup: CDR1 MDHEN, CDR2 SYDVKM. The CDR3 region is CASSLLGSLENTEAFF. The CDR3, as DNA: TGTGCCAGCAGTTTATTGGGGAGTCTCGAGAACACTGAAGCTTTCTTT.

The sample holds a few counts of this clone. The CDR3 nucleotides read TGTGCCAGCAGCTTAGGGGACACCTATAGCAATCAGCCCCAGCATTTT. Its protein product is CASSLGDTYSNQPQHF. The rearrangement uses TRBV7-6 and TRBJ1-5; tentative D call: TRBD1 (6 bases). Trimming stripped 1 base from V and 0 bases from J, with 10 bases between. CDR1 is SGHVS, CDR2 FNYEAQ, per germline. The CDR3 spans 16 residues.

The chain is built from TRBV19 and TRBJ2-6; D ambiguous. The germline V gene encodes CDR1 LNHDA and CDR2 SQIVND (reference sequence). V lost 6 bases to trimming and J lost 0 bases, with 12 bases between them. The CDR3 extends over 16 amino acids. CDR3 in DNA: TGTGCCAGTAGCCAGTCGCTGCTCTCTGGGGCCAACGTCCTGACTTTC. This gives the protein CASSQSLLSGANVLTF.

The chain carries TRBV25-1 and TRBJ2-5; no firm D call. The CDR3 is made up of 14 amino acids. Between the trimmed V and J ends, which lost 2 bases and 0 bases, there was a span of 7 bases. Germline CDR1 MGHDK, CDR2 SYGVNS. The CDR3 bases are TGTGCCAGCAGTGAACAACTTCACCAAGAGACCCAGTACTTC. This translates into CASSEQLHQETQYF.

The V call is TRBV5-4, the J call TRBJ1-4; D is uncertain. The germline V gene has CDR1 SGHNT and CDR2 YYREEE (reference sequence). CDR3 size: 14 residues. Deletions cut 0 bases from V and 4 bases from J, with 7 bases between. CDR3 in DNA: TGTGCCAGCAGCTTGGGACTCCTTAATGAAAAACTGTTTTTT. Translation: CASSLGLLNEKLFF.